This T cell receptor beta chain was obtained from a study of shared clonotypes between healthy human individuals (dated by TCRdb to 2019 to 2021). About the full investigation: The cohort comprised a couple of women and a few men aged 18 to 49 years. For each donor, CD4 naive and CD4 memory were each given three plates, CD8 naive was given two plates, and CD8 memory was given one plate. The study deeply sequenced blood TCR repertoires of about 5 healthy adults to estimate repertoire size and the extent of clonotype sharing between individuals. Libraries were prepared and TCR repertoires were sequenced by different laboratories using diverse techniques, in order to increase sequencing depth and limit assay-specific biases. Per donor, leukapheresis produced somewhere between about 0.8 and 9 billion PBMCs. Overall study outcomes, separate from this receptor: Because the study included only a small number of donors, the genetic and exposure-history diversity represented was limited. Naive subsets generally had larger estimated clonotype richness than memory subsets. Even with the large sequencing depth, rarefaction of the sorted-subset datasets indicated that sequencing was incomplete. Clonotypes shared by all four sorted-subset donors showed higher generation probabilities than non-shared clonotypes. When four donors were compared, the shared fraction of clonotypes was about 5.5% for naive CD4, 3.5% for naive CD8, 2% to 2.5% for memory CD4, and 0.35% to 0.4% for memory CD8. Sampling was restricted to blood, and TCR repertoires in tissues likely differ from the TCR repertoires found in blood. Pairwise subsampling led to the expectation that sequencing depth would affect the degree of clonotype sharing among donors.

Donors were healthy HIV-negative adults with no recently reported acute infections or vaccinations. Every donor was a Caucasian adult living in Nashville, Tennessee, USA. CD4+ T cells were enriched through magnetic negative selection, after which naive cells were positively selected on CD45RA and the remaining negative fraction served as the memory subset. Blood was obtained by leukapheresis, after which PBMCs were separated by Ficoll-Histopaque density gradient centrifugation and cryopreserved in liquid nitrogen vapor phase. Purity and quantity of every magnetically sorted T cell population were checked by analytical flow cytometry. Genomic DNA was isolated from every sorted fraction and measured by UV absorbance on a Nanodrop 2000c. TCR CDR3 regions were amplified from genomic DNA by multiplex PCR using the deep immunoSEQ assay. Extracted genomic DNA from each cell subset was distributed evenly across all wells of several immunoSEQ 96-well plates, and each plate was treated as a replicate. Each replicate PCR for sorted subsets received roughly 0.2 ug genomic DNA, equal to tens of thousands of T cell genomes. Purified libraries were measured with a Qubit 3.0 fluorometer, size-checked on a Bioanalyzer 2100, and measured again with the KAPA Library Quantification kit. Each immunoSEQ 96-well plate was sequenced on its own single-read 150-cycle Illumina NextSeq 550 flow cell. The paper's data handling went like this. Because only junctional sequences without quality scores were contained in the immunoSEQ output, filtering matching that applied to full-length reads could not be performed. Sequences were annotated with PyIR, a Python wrapper for IgBLAST v1.9, and V/J genes and CDR3 were assigned using IMGT germline references. Any read was removed if the V/J assignment was weak (E-value above 1e-6), the CDR3 was missing, or the read contained stop codons, out-of-frame junctions, or ambiguous translated residues. V3J clonotypes were defined by identical inferred V gene, J gene, and CDR3 amino acid sequence. To compute the percentage overlap between repertoires, the number of shared unique clonotypes was divided by the size of the smaller repertoire. Repertoire richness was assessed with RTK rarefaction, the Chao1 estimator, and Recon v2.1 estimates of unobserved clonotypes. Generation probabilities for all TCRbeta clonotypes obtained by the gDNA method from a handful of donors were computed using OLGA. Here the immuneACCESS table is served through TCRdb, limited to in-frame sequences with V and J called. Missing clones are a known gap in these copies; in checked studies unresolved V genes cover under half, and the rest lacks a known reason. The DNA gave D and trimming, while V, J and clone size come from that table. For this sample there are roughly 1,600,000 clones; approximately 98.5% appear just once. The ten top clones hold approximately 0.4% of the sample.

In the case of this clone: Its antigen specificity is not known. No clone much larger than this one lies a single base away; base qualities are absent.

Sequences SGHAT (CDR1) and FQDESV (CDR2) are obtained from the germline V gene (reference sequence). Measured from the cysteine to the phenylalanine, the CDR3 is 16 residues long. Of the read, only the CDR3 DNA is kept; its 48 bases are in frame from base 1. Ends trimmed: V by 4 bases, J by 8 bases; bases unmatched to a gene: 11. This clonotype was obtained from a man aged 25-45 years in good health. The sequenced material came from naive CD4+ T cells sorted from blood. The sample's cell subset or site label, in plain terms: CD45RA+ positively selected. This receptor chain uses TRBV11-1 and TRBJ2-2; TRBD1 agrees with 9 junctional bases. The CDR3 in this case is CASSSSWTGEGGELFF. The nucleotide sequence is given as TGTGCCAGCAGCTCTTCCTGGACAGGGGAAGGTGGGGAGCTGTTTTTT.